This T cell receptor beta chain was sequenced in a study of shared clonotypes between healthy human individuals. The method was immunoSEQ multiplex PCR; TCRdb's version includes in-frame clones alone and lacks a portion of them. Here the sample spans about 600,000 clones, 95% to 98% being singletons. Per germline, CDR1 ENHRY and CDR2 SYGVKD. V lost 3 bases to trimming and J lost 0 bases, with 11 bases between them. The CDR3 covers 15 residues. Splitting the CD4+ cells yielded a CD45RA+ naive subset and a CD45RA-negative memory subset. The receptor was derived from a woman aged 30 to 39 in good health. The sample was naive CD4+ T cells sorted from blood. Subset given: CD45RA+ positively selected. The chain has TRBV10-3 and TRBJ1-2, with D uncertain. CDR3 nucleotide sequence: TGTGCCATCAGTGATGTGGGCCCTACTAACTATGGCTACACCTTC. It encodes CAISDVGPTNYGYTF.